Below, 8 T cell receptor beta chains from the same sample are listed, as sequenced in a study of blood T cells in healthy people across ages (dated by TCRdb to 2013 to 2016). Receptor libraries were prepared by 5' RACE. A second 7 to 11 cycle PCR used a sample-barcoded 5' primer and a J-beta primer mix. The public reads were quality trimmed at Q25 with fastp and then assembled into clones with MiXCR by TCRdb, keeping productive beta chains. Every entry covers one CDR3 protein and lists the most common genes and DNA from its rows. The sample table contains 1.5 million to 2 million distinct CDR3 sequences; only one count was recorded for roughly two fifths of them. 23% of the sample lies in the top ten. The sample was blood. The receptors were sampled from a human donor in good health.

This chain joins TRBV15 and TRBJ2-3; D gene uncertain. Germline CDR1 reads LNHNV; CDR2 reads YYDKDF (reference sequence). Trimming removed 5 bases at V and 2 bases at J, with 11 bases between. The CDR3 runs to 14 residues. This CDR3 is CATSLAGSTDTQYF. The CDR3 DNA follows: TGTGCCACCAGCCTGGCAGGATCCACAGATACGCAGTATTTT. Combining the CDR3 with reference TRBV15 and TRBJ2-3 gives the whole variable domain DAMVIQNPRYQVTQFGKPVTLSCSQTLNHNVMYWYQQKSSQAPKLLFHYYDKDFNNEADTPDNFQSRRPNTSFCFLDIRSPGLGDTAMYLCATSLAGSTDTQYFGPGTRLTVL.

The sample holds a few counts of this clonotype. The rearrangement links TRBV13 to TRBJ2-1, with a weak D call TRBD1 (6 bases). The CDR3 covers 16 residues. The germline gives CDR1 PRHDT, CDR2 FYEKMQ (reference sequence). The V gene lost 3 bases and the J gene lost 6 bases, with 18 bases spanning the gap. CDR3: CASSLGAQGTVNEQFF. The DNA for the CDR3 is TGTGCCAGCAGCTTGGGCGCACAGGGTACAGTCAATGAGCAGTTCTTC. Full variable domain (missing parts from reference TRBV13 and TRBJ2-1): AAGVIQSPRHLIKEKRETATLKCYPIPRHDTVYWYQQGPGQDPQFLISFYEKMQSDKGSIPDRFSAQQFSDYHSELNMSSLELGDSALYFCASSLGAQGTVNEQFFGPGTRLTVL.

The chain joins TRBV30 to TRBJ1-1; 8 positions match TRBD1. In germline, CDR1 is GTSNPN, CDR2 SVGIG (reference sequence). V dropped 1 base and J dropped 11; count of bases not matched to a gene: 9. CDR3 length: 13 amino acids. CDR3 in amino acids: CAWSGTGPGKAFF. CDR3 coding DNA: TGTGCCTGGAGTGGGACAGGGCCGGGAAAGGCTTTCTTT.

This chain connects TRBV27 to TRBJ2-1, with 9 bases fitting TRBD2. J gave up 1 base and V 3 bases, and 10 bases lay outside the gene matches. The CDR3 is 18 residues long. Germline CDR1 is MNHEY and CDR2 is SMNVEV (reference sequence). CDR3 region: CASSLGLAGLTSYNEQFF. CDR3 coding DNA: TGTGCCAGCAGTTTGGGTCTAGCGGGGTTAACGTCCTACAATGAGCAGTTCTTC.

The rearrangement links TRBV24-1 to TRBJ2-1, with 10 bases lining up with TRBD2. The CDR3 runs to 14 residues. J gave up 13 bases and V 5 bases, and 10 bases lay outside the gene matches. Looked up from germline, CDR1 is KGHDR and CDR2 is SFDVKD. The CDR3 region is CATSVGLAALEQFF. DNA for the CDR3: TGTGCCACCAGTGTTGGACTAGCGGCCCTAGAACAGTTCTTC.

The chain uses TRBV7-2 and TRBJ2-1; D not resolved. The closer fit of TRBJ2-7 to the DNA end suggests the J call may be wrong. CDR1 is SGHTA and CDR2 is FQGNSA in the germline V gene. This CDR3 comprises 16 residues. CDR3 in DNA: TGTGCCAGCAGCTTAAGGCCGGCCAGCTCCTACAATGAGCAGTACTTC. It yields the protein CASSLRPASSYNEQYF.

This clonotype came up a few times. The chain employs TRBV6-5 and TRBJ1-1; possibly TRBD1 for D (6 bases). The CDR3 is 15 residues long. The germline V gene encodes CDR1 MNHEY and CDR2 SVGAGI. Trimming left V 7 bases short and J 5 bases short, with 20 bases between. The CDR3 coding sequence is TGTGCCAGCATTAACCCTGGGGGCAGGCGGACTGAAGCTTTCTTT. Residues: CASINPGGRRTEAFF.

Only a few counts were recorded for this clonotype. This may be a read error, as it is one base from a much larger clone. The rearrangement uses TRBV20-1 and TRBJ2-5; no clear D gene. The J call may be faulty, since TRBJ2-7 better matches the DNA end. There are 14 residues in the CDR3. Germline values: CDR1 DFQATT, CDR2 SNEGSKA (reference sequence). CDR3 bases: TGCAATGCTAGAGATTCAGGAAGCAGCGACGAGCAGTACTTC. This codes for CNARDSGSSDEQYF.